The 17 T cell receptor beta chains below come from one sample, sequenced in a study of cytomegalovirus exposure and HLA in healthy donors. The primer mix had 60 Vbeta and 13 Jbeta primers. Some clones are missing from TCRdb's copy, which holds only in-frame ones; the method was immunoSEQ multiplex PCR. Here the sample spans about 100,000 clones, more than 75% being singletons. Material: PBMCs. The receptors derive from an older woman in good health and CMV-seronegative.

Here the CDR3 reads CATSRDRAQGEMNTEAFF. CDR3 in DNA: TGTGCCACCAGCAGAGATCGCGCTCAGGGGGAAATGAACACTGAAGCTTTCTTT. The V gene is TRBV15, the J gene TRBJ1-1, with 7 bases fitting TRBD1. Unmatched junction bases numbered 10, after V lost 0 bases and J lost 0 bases. Per germline, CDR1 LNHNV and CDR2 YYDKDF (reference sequence). The length of the CDR3 is 18 residues. The full variable domain, with the rest looked up from reference TRBV15 and TRBJ1-1, is DAMVIQNPRYQVTQFGKPVTLSCSQTLNHNVMYWYQQKSSQAPKLLFHYYDKDFNNEADTPDNFQSRRPNTSFCFLDIRSPGLGDTAMYLCATSRDRAQGEMNTEAFFGQGTRLTVV.

The genes are TRBV9 and TRBJ2-3, with 9 positions matching TRBD2. CDR3 length: 14 amino acids. Germline V gene sequence: CDR1 SGDLS, CDR2 YYNGEE. J lost 5 bases, V lost 6 bases, and 7 bases had no gene match. CDR3 nucleotide sequence: TGTGCCAGCACCTCGCTAGCGGGGAAAGATACGCAGTATTTT. It yields the protein CASTSLAGKDTQYF.

The rearrangement joins TRBV5-1 to TRBJ1-6; 10 bases map to TRBD1. Germline CDR1 SGHRS, CDR2 YFSETQ. The CDR3 has 14 amino acids. V lost 4 bases to trimming and J lost 10 bases; unmatched junction nucleotides: 5. This CDR3 reads CASSPGQGGSPLHF. DNA for the CDR3: TGCGCCAGCAGCCCCGGACAGGGGGGCTCACCCCTCCACTTT.

The chain carries TRBV10-3 and TRBJ2-7; D is possibly TRBD1 (5 bases). The CDR3 is made up of 16 amino acids. V lost 0 bases, J lost 3 bases, and 15 bases lay in between. The germline CDR1 and CDR2 sequences are ENHRY and SYGVKD. CDR3 loop: CAISESSDSSIYEQYF. The CDR3 DNA reads TGTGCCATCAGTGAGTCAAGCGACAGTTCCATCTACGAGCAGTACTTC.

This rearrangement joins TRBV9 to TRBJ2-7; 7 bases are shared with TRBD2. CDR3 length: 14 amino acids. Germline V gene lookup returns CDR1 SGDLS and CDR2 YYNGEE. V lost 3 bases and J lost 2; bases outside the gene matches: 5. CDR3 residues: CASSASGTPYEQYF. CDR3 coding DNA: TGTGCCAGCAGCGCCAGCGGGACCCCCTACGAGCAGTACTTC.

This rearrangement joins TRBV18 to TRBJ2-5; possible D gene TRBD2, 5 bases. Trimming shortened V by 3 bases and J by 3 bases, and 11 bases separated the two germline ends. The germline gives CDR1 KGHSH, CDR2 LQKENI. The CDR3 has 14 amino acids. The CDR3 here is CASSPPGIEETQYF. The CDR3 DNA sequence: TGTGCCAGCTCACCGCCCGGGATAGAAGAGACCCAGTACTTC.

The J gene is TRBJ2-2, the V gene TRBV7-2, with D possibly matching TRBD2 (6 bases). There are 14 residues in the CDR3. V dropped 2 bases and J dropped 4 bases, with 8 bases sitting between them. Germline V gives CDR1 SGHTA, CDR2 FQGNSA. CDR3 in amino acids: CASSLRDSTGELFF. DNA for the CDR3: TGTGCCAGCAGCTTAAGGGACTCCACCGGGGAGCTGTTTTTT.

The CDR3 DNA is TGTGCCAGCAGTTTATGGGGGGTGGATACGCAGTATTTT. It codes for CASSLWGVDTQYF. The chain couples TRBV27 to TRBJ2-3, with D possibly being TRBD2 (6 bases). From germline, CDR1 is MNHEY and CDR2 SMNVEV (reference sequence). The CDR3 is 13 residues long. V lost 1 base and J 6 bases, leaving 8 bases between the germline ends.

The rearrangement joins TRBV5-1 to TRBJ2-1; D is possibly TRBD2 (6 bases). V lost 5 bases and J 0 bases, leaving 9 bases between the germline ends. There are 14 residues in the CDR3. Germline V gene lookup returns CDR1 SGHRS and CDR2 YFSETQ. The CDR3 region has the DNA TGCGCCAGCAGGGGGGGACCCTCCTACAATGAGCAGTTCTTC. Amino acid sequence: CASRGGPSYNEQFF.

The chain is built from TRBV27 and TRBJ1-1; 7 bases map to TRBD1. CDR1 MNHEY and CDR2 SMNVEV come from the germline V gene (reference sequence). The V gene end was trimmed by 5 bases and the J gene end by 5 bases; junction bases not matched to a gene: 8. CDR3 length: 14 amino acids. The CDR3 loop reads CASSPETGLTEAFF. The CDR3 bases are TGTGCCAGCAGTCCGGAGACAGGGCTAACTGAAGCTTTCTTT.

The gene calls are TRBV11-3 and TRBJ1-1, with D possibly being TRBD1 (6 bases). CDR1 and CDR2 from the germline V gene are SGHNT and YENEEA. V lost 1 base, J lost 1 base, and 13 bases lay in between. This CDR3 contains 16 residues. The CDR3 DNA reads as TGTGCCAGCAGCTTAGGTGAAGGCAGGGGGAACACTGAAGCTTTCTTT. Its translation is CASSLGEGRGNTEAFF.

This chain uses TRBV7-8 with TRBJ1-3; D uncertain. The CDR3 is made up of 15 amino acids. The V end lost 5 bases, the J end lost 3 bases, and 14 bases lay between the germline ends. Germline loops: CDR1 SGHVS, CDR2 FQNEAQ. The CDR3 nucleotides are TGTGCCAGCAGCGGAACCCGGGGTTATGGAAACACCATATATTTT. This gives the protein CASSGTRGYGNTIYF.

The genes are TRBV20-1 and TRBJ2-3, with 15 nucleotides matching TRBD2. Germline V CDR1 and CDR2: DFQATT, SNEGSKA (reference sequence). The V gene end was trimmed by 5 bases and the J gene end by 15 bases; junction bases not matched to a gene: 3. The CDR3 runs to 11 residues. The CDR3 region has the DNA TGCAGTGCTGGGGGACTAGCGGGAGGATATTTT. It is translated as CSAGGLAGGYF.

The rearrangement joins TRBV2 to TRBJ1-5; no reliable D call. CDR1 SNHLY and CDR2 FYNNEI come from the germline V gene. The CDR3 extends over 15 amino acids. V lost 2 bases and J 6 bases, leaving 14 bases between the germline ends. CDR3 DNA: TGTGCCAGCAGTGAATCGGGAATCGGGCGTCAGCCCCAGCATTTT. This encodes CASSESGIGRQPQHF.

This clone has more than one count but fewer than ten. CDR3 sequence reads: CASRSPGNSYNEQFF. CDR3 nucleotide sequence: TGTGCCAGCAGGTCTCCAGGGAACTCCTACAATGAGCAGTTCTTC. The rearrangement joins TRBV6-5 to TRBJ2-1, with D perhaps matching TRBD1 (5 bases). This CDR3 is 15 amino acids long. Germline V gives CDR1 MNHEY, CDR2 SVGAGI. Trimming removed 6 bases from V and 0 bases from J, with 12 bases in between.

The CDR3, as DNA: TGTGCCAGCAGAGCGGGGCTCACCAATGAGCAGTTCTTC. Amino acids: CASRAGLTNEQFF. This chain connects TRBV2 to TRBJ2-1, with 7 bases that match TRBD2. The V segment lost 6 bases and the J segment 6 bases; nucleotides outside the gene matches: 5. Germline lookup yields CDR1 SNHLY and CDR2 FYNNEI. This CDR3 is 13 amino acids long.

V usage is TRBV2 and J usage is TRBJ2-1; 9 nucleotides agree with TRBD2. V gave up 3 bases and J gave up 4 bases; unmatched junction bases: 4. The CDR3 sequence is 15 residues long. In germline, CDR1 is SNHLY, CDR2 FYNNEI. CDR3 region: CASSESAGGYNEQFF. CDR3 DNA: TGTGCCAGCAGTGAGTCGGCGGGAGGGTACAATGAGCAGTTCTTC.